This T cell receptor beta chain is drawn from a study of blood T cell repertoires in COVID-19. Study information: Collection of acute and convalescent COVID-19 samples took place in the United States, Italy and Spain.

There are 15 residues in the CDR3. Deletions cut 3 bases from V and 0 bases from J, with 12 bases between. The germline CDR1 and CDR2 sequences are SGDLS and YYNGEE. This clone showed up just a few times. Some clones are missing from TCRdb's copy, which holds only in-frame ones; the method was immunoSEQ multiplex PCR. The data show about 190,000 clones, 65% to 80% seen once. The receptor comes from a woman in her forties or fifties with acute COVID-19. V usage is TRBV9 and J usage is TRBJ1-2; no definite D call. Sequenced material: PBMCs or T cells enriched from blood (not recorded which). The CDR3 sequence: CASSASVGPNYGYTF. CDR3 DNA: TGTGCCAGCAGCGCCTCTGTGGGCCCTAACTATGGCTACACCTTC.